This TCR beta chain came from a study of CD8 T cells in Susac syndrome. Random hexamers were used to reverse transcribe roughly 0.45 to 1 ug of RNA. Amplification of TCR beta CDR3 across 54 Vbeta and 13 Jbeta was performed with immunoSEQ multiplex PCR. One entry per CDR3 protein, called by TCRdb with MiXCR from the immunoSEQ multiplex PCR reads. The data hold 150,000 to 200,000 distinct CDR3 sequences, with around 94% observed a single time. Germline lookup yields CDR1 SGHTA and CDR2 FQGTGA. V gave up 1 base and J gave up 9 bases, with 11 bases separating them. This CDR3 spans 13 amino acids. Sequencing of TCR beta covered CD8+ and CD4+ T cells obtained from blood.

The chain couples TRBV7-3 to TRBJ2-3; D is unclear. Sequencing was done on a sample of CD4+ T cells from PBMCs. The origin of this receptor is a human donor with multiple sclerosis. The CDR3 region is CASSLNPGRTQYF. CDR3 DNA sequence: TGTGCCAGCAGCTTAAATCCTGGTCGAACGCAGTATTTT.